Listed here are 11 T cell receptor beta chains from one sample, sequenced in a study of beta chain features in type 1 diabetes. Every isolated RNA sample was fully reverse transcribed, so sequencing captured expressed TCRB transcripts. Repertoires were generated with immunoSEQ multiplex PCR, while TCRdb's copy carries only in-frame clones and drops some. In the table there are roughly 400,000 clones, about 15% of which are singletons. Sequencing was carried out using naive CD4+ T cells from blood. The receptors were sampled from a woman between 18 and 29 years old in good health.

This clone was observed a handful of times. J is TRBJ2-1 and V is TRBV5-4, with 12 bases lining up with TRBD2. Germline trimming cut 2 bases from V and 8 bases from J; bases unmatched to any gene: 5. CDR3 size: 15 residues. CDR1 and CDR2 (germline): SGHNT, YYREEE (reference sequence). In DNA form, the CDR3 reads TGTGCCAGCAGCTTAACTAGCGGGAGGTGGGATGAGCAGTTCTTC. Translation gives CASSLTSGRWDEQFF.

The CDR3 DNA follows: TGTGCCAGCTCACCGTCCTACGGGGATGAAGCTTTCTTT. This codes for CASSPSYGDEAFF. V gene TRBV18 combines with J gene TRBJ1-1; D is ambiguous. V lost 3 bases and J lost 7, with 12 bases in between. CDR1 is KGHSH, CDR2 LQKENI, per germline. The length of the CDR3 is 13 residues.

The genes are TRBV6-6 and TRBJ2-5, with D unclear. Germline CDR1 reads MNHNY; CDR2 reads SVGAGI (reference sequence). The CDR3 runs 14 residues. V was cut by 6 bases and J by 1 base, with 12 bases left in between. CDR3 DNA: TGTGCCAGCAGGATTCAACAGAGCCAAGAGACCCAGTACTTC. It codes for CASRIQQSQETQYF.

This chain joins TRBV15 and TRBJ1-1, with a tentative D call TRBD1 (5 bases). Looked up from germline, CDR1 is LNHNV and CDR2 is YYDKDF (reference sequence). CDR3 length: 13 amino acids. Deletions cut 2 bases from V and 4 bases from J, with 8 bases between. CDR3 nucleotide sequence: TGTGCCACCAGCAGACAGGGAATCACTGAAGCTTTCTTT. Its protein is CATSRQGITEAFF.

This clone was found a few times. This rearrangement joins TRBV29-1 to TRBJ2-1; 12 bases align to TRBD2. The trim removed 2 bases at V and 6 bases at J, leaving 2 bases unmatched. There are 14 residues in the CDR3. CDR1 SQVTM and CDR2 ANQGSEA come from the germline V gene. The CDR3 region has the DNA TGCAGCGTTGAACTAGCGGGAGGGGTCAATGAGCAGTTCTTC. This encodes CSVELAGGVNEQFF.

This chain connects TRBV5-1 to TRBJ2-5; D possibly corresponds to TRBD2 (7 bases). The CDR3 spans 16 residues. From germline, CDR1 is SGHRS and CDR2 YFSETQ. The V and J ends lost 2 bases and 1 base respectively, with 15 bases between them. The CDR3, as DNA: TGCGCCAGCAGCTTCGGGGGAGGGGGGTCCCAAGAGACCCAGTACTTC. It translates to CASSFGGGGSQETQYF.

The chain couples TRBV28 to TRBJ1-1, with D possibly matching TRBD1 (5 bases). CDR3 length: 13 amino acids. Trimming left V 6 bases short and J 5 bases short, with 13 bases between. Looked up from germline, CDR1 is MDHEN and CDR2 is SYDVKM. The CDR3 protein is CASRFGGATEAFF. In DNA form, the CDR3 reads TGTGCCAGCAGGTTCGGTGGGGCTACTGAAGCTTTCTTT.

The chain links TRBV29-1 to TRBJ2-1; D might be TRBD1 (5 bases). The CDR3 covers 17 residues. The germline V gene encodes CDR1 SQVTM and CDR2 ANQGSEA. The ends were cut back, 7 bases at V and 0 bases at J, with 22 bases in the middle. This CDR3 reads CSGKKGQGPSSYNEQFF. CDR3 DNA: TGCAGCGGCAAGAAGGGTCAGGGCCCGAGCTCCTACAATGAGCAGTTCTTC.

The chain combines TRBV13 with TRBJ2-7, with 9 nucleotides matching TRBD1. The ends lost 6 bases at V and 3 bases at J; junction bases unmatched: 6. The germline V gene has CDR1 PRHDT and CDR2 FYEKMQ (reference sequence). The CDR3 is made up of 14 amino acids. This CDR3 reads CASRAQTGGYEQYF. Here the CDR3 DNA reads TGTGCCAGCAGAGCTCAGACAGGGGGCTACGAGCAGTACTTC.

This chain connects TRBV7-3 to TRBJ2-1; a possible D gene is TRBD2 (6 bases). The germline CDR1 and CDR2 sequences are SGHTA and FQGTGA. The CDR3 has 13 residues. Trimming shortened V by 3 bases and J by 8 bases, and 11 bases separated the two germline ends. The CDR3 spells CASSFSGVDEQFF. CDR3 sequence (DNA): TGTGCCAGCAGCTTTTCGGGAGTCGATGAGCAGTTCTTC.

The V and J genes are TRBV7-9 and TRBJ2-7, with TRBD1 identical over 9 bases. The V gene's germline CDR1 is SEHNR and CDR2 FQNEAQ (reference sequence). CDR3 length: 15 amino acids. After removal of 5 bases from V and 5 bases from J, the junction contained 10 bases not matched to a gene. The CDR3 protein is CASSTGQGNFHEQYF. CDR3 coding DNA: TGTGCCAGCAGCACCGGACAGGGGAATTTCCACGAGCAGTACTTC. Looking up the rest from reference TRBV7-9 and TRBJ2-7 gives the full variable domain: DTGVSQNPRHKITKRGQNVTFRCDPISEHNRLYWYRQTLGQGPEFLTYFQNEAQLEKSRLLSDRFSAERPKGSFSTLEIQRTEQGDSAMYLCASSTGQGNFHEQYFGPGTRLTVT.